This T cell receptor (beta chain) originates from a study of T-cell memory formation after mild COVID-19 (dated by TCRdb to the early 2020s). Regarding the study in general: TCR sequence clusters from the two donors were found to be largely donor specific. In a couple of donors, T-cell clones that expanded and contracted after mild COVID-19 were followed by sequencing TCRalpha and TCRbeta repertoires longitudinally. The cohort was made up of two young adult volunteers, one female and one male, who were previously healthy.

Counted from cysteine to phenylalanine, this CDR3 has 15 amino acids. Only the CDR3 DNA is retained, 45 bases long and in frame from the first base. CDR1 DFQATT and CDR2 SNEGSKA were looked up in the germline V gene (reference sequence). V gives up 3 bases and J gives up 2 bases, and the segment between their germline ends measures 14 bases. Ficoll-Paque density gradient centrifugation was used to isolate PBMCs. General findings and caveats noted by the study authors: Some responding clones were detected in pre-infection memory, which suggested that pre-existing cross-reactive memory T cells had joined the SARS-CoV-2 response. Clones that contracted from day 15 to 85 showed balanced CD4/CD8 phenotypes, whereas a second wave of clones that expanded from day 15 to 37 leaned towards CD4+. Contracting CD4+ clones turned up mainly in the CM and EM memory subsets, whereas EMRA was where CD8+ clones were enriched. The study included only a couple of mild cases, and larger cohorts that include severe cases with pre-infection samples were judged to be necessary. SARS-CoV-2 specificity of the second-wave clones peaking on day 37 was not confirmed.

Turning to this clonotype: Its antigen is unknown. Per-nucleotide qualities are absent, and no much larger clonotype sits a single base away.

Sequencing instrument: Illumina NovaSeq 6000. cDNA libraries for TCRalpha and TCRbeta were prepared by 5'RACE using constant-segment primers, with sample barcodes and unique molecular identifiers added. Trizol reagent was used to extract RNA from every sample. Library amplification was performed in two PCR steps, and a second sample barcode and Illumina TruSeq adapters were introduced in the second step. Libraries were sequenced on an Illumina NovaSeq with 2 x 150 bp paired-end reads. In the paper's pipeline: The reads were demultiplexed and collapsed into UMI-guided consensus sequences using migec v1.2.7. Using mixcr v2.1.11, UMI consensuses were aligned to TRA and TRB V and J templates and then assembled into clonotypes. Clonotypes were classified as expanded or contracted when called significant by both edgeR and NoisET, with noise models trained on biological replicates. edgeR calls used a false discovery rate-adjusted p below 0.01 and a log2 fold-change threshold of 1. PCA with hierarchical clustering of max-normalized trajectories of the 1000 most abundant clonotypes was used as exploratory dynamics analysis. Separately sequenced CD4+ and CD8+ repertoires were used to assign a CD4 or CD8 phenotype to each responding clone. Starting from the raw public reads, TCRdb applied fastp trimming at Q25, assembled clones with MiXCR and retained in-frame beta chains. Each CDR3 protein appears once, grouped with its most common genes and DNA. These V and J calls are TCRdb output, not the study's own analysis. The sample yields 350,000 to 400,000 distinct CDR3 sequences; 13% to 15% were counted once. Of the sample, about 20% falls within the top ten clones.

The chain links TRBV20-1 with TRBJ1-5, with a tentative D gene TRBD1 over 6 matching bases. This receptor was obtained from a young man who had mild COVID-19 (a few samples of this study predate the infection). The sample titles of this study are shuffled in the database, so cell type and time point are left out; the donor was told from shared clones. Sample: PBMCs or a T cell subset sorted from them (not recorded which). The nucleotide sequence reads TGCAGTGCTAGGTTGAGGGGGGCCGGCAATCAGCCCCAGCATTTT. The resulting protein is CSARLRGAGNQPQHF.